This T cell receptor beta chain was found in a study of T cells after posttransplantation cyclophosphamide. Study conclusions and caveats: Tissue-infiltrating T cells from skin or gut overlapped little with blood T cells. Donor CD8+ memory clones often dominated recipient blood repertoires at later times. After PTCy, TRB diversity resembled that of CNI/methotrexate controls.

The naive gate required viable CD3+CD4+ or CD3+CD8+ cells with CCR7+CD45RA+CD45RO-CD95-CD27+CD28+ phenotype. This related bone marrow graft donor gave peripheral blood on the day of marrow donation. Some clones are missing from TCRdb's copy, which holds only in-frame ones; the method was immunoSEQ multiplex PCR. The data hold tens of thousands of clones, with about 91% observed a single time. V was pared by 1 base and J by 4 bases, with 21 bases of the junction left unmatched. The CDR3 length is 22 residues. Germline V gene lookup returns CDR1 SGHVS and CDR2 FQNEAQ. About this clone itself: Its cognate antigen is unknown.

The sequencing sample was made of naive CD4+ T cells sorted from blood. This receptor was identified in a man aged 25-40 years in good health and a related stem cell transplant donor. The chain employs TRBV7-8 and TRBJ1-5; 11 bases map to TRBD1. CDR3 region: CASSLDGGTGGPRSYGNQPQHF. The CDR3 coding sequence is TGTGCCAGCAGCTTAGATGGGGGGACAGGGGGGCCCAGGTCCTATGGGAATCAGCCCCAGCATTTT.